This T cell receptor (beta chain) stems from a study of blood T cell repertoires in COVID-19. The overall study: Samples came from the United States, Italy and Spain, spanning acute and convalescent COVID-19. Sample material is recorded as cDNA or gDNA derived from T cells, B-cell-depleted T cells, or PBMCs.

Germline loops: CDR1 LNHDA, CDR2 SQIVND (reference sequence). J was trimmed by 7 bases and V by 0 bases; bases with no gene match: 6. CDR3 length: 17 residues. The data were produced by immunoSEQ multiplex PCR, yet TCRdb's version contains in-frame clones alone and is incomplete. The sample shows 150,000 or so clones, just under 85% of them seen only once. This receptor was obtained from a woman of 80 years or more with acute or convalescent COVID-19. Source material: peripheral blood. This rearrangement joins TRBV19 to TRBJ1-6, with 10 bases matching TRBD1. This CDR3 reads CASSIDRTGGRNSPLHF. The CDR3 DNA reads TGTGCCAGTAGTATAGATAGGACAGGGGGACGGAATTCACCCCTCCACTTT.